This T cell receptor (beta chain) was identified during a study of regulatory T cells in long-lasting Graves disease. Study details: Disease was considered persistent Graves' disease after over 5 years of antithyroid drugs (with positive TSH receptor antibodies).

The study, taken as a whole, reports: Persistent Graves' patients showed less TCR diversity than newly diagnosed ones. With approximately 2,500 shared public clonotypes, persistent patients exceeded new patients, who shared over 950.

Time point noted: persistent/refractory GD, antithyroid drugs over 5 years with positive TRAb. RNA isolated from PBMCs was used to make the TCR library. According to the study, TCR beta libraries were built with iRepertoire HTBI primers and CDR3-region Arm-PCR. TCRdb re-called the multiplex PCR reads through MiXCR, storing one row per CDR3 protein. There are about half a million distinct CDR3 sequences in the sample; 22% occur only once, and about an eighth lies in the top ten. The V and J ends lost 7 bases and 2 bases respectively, with 6 bases between them. This CDR3 spans 12 amino acids. This clonotype appeared many times. Its target is not known.

The source of this sequence is a female donor with Graves disease. The chain carries TRBV12-3 or TRBV12-4 and TRBJ1-3; D is unresolved. The source was peripheral blood mononuclear cells (PBMCs), collected when the disease was refractory, from a patient treated with antithyroid drugs. CDR3 DNA sequence: TGTGCCAGCACCCCTACTGGAAACACCATATATTTT. Translated: CASTPTGNTIYF.